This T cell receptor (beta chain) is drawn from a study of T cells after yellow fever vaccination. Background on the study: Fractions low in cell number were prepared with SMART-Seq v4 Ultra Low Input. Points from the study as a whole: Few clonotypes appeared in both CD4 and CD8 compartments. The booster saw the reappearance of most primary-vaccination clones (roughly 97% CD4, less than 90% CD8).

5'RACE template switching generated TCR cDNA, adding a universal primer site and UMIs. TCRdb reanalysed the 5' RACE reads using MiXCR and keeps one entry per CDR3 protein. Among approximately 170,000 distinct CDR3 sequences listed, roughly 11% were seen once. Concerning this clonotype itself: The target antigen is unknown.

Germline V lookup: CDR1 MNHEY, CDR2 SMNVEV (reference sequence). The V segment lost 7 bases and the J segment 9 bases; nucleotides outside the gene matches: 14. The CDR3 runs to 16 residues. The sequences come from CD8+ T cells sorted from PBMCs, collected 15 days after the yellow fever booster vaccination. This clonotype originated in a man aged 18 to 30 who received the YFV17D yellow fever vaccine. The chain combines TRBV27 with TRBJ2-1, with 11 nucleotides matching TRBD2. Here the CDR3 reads CASMGGVGSGGAEQFF. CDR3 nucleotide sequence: TGTGCCAGCATGGGAGGGGTGGGTAGCGGGGGGGCTGAGCAGTTCTTC.